This T cell receptor beta chain was sequenced during a study of cytomegalovirus exposure and HLA in healthy donors. Study as a whole: In an early release, HLA-typed donors contributed some 82 million unique TCR sequences. Findings of the study overall: A later analysis reportedly found that, within productive TCRs, an Asian-associated ancestry cluster had fewer N-insertions than the mean observed across the approximately 660 donors. A few CMV-associated chains proved CMV antigen-specific in vitro.

The PCR ran on 60 Vbeta and 13 Jbeta primers. Produced via immunoSEQ multiplex PCR; TCRdb's table is partial and in-frame only. The sample lists around 140,000 clones; around 77% were seen once. In regard to this clone: The antigen is unknown.

The germline CDR1 and CDR2 sequences are SGHTA and FQGTGA. The trim removed 6 bases at V and 7 bases at J, leaving 18 bases unmatched. The CDR3 has 17 residues. V is TRBV7-3 and J is TRBJ1-3, with 7 bases fitting TRBD1. This clonotype was sampled from a woman aged 60-75 years in good health and CMV-seronegative. Sample: PBMCs. The CDR3 DNA reads TGTGCCAGCAGTTTGACAGGGTCCGCCACTGGCGGGAACACCATATATTTT. Amino acids: CASSLTGSATGGNTIYF.